A single sample is the source of the 4 T cell receptor beta chains below, sequenced in a study of blood T cell repertoires in COVID-19. Data came from immunoSEQ multiplex PCR; TCRdb stores just in-frame clones and leaves some out. The sample has about 440,000 clones, roughly 87% seen once. Sequenced sample: PBMCs or T cells enriched from blood (not recorded which). The source of these receptors is a man aged 18-30 years who had recovered from COVID-19.

The chain has TRBV3-1 (or the pseudogene TRBV3-2) and TRBJ1-2; possibly TRBD1 for D (5 bases). Germline V gives CDR1 LGHDT, CDR2 YNNKEL (reference sequence). This CDR3 spans 13 amino acids. V shed 3 bases and J shed 6 bases, with 11 bases lying between them. The CDR3 nucleotides read TGTGCCAGCAGCCACCTTCTGACAGATGGCTACACCTTC. This gives the protein CASSHLLTDGYTF.

The chain combines TRBV6-5 with TRBJ2-1; 9 nucleotides align to TRBD2. The CDR3 runs to 14 residues. Germline V lookup: CDR1 MNHEY, CDR2 SVGAGI. V shed 7 bases and J 4 bases; nucleotides not matched to a gene: 5. Here the CDR3 DNA reads TGTGCCAGCACTGCGGGAGGGCCGTACAATGAGCAGTTCTTC. It encodes CASTAGGPYNEQFF.

The chain couples TRBV3-1 (or the pseudogene TRBV3-2) to TRBJ1-1; D might be TRBD1 (5 bases). V was pared by 4 bases and J by 5 bases, with 17 bases between. The CDR3 sequence is 15 residues long. CDR1 and CDR2 (germline): LGHDT, YNNKEL (reference sequence). The CDR3 DNA reads as TGTGCCAGCAGCCTGGACGGTTCGGGGGGGACTGAAGCTTTCTTT. Translation: CASSLDGSGGTEAFF.

The chain uses TRBV2 and TRBJ1-2; D is uncertain. The length of the CDR3 is 13 residues. Germline assignment: CDR1 SNHLY and CDR2 FYNNEI. The V and J ends lost 3 bases and 4 bases respectively, with 9 bases between them. The CDR3: CASSDTASYGYTF. Written as DNA, the CDR3 is TGTGCCAGCAGTGACACAGCCTCCTATGGCTACACCTTC.